The TCR beta chain described here comes from a study of shared clonotypes between healthy human individuals. This table comes from immunoSEQ multiplex PCR, and its TCRdb copy is limited to in-frame clones, with some not included. The data contain about 600,000 clones, around 97% of them seen just once; the ten biggest clones take up approximately 0.057%. CDR1 and CDR2 from the germline V gene are MDHEN and SYDVKM. This CDR3 contains 14 residues. The V and J ends lost 7 bases and 0 bases respectively, with 13 bases between them. The sequence came from a woman aged 25-40 years in good health. Sequences were obtained from naive CD4+ T cells sorted from blood. Subset indicated: CD45RA+ positively selected. The genes are TRBV28 and TRBJ2-7; D gene ambiguous. CDR3 DNA sequence: TGTGCCAGCACCAAGGGCGGAAACTCCTACGAGCAGTACTTC. This translates into CASTKGGNSYEQYF.